Sequencing of this T cell receptor beta chain was carried out in a study of CD8 T cells in Susac syndrome. The CDR3 sequence is 17 residues long. Trimming removed 2 bases from V and 4 bases from J; junction bases left unmatched: 8. Germline assignment: CDR1 MGHDK and CDR2 SYGVNS. The authors reverse transcribed about 0.5 to 1 ug RNA with random hexamers. TCRdb re-derived calls from the immunoSEQ multiplex PCR reads in MiXCR, one entry per CDR3 protein. The sample has 150,000 to 200,000 distinct CDR3 sequences, approximately 93% seen once; the top ten hold roughly 0.1%. The sequenced sample was CD4+ T cells from PBMCs. The receptor comes from a human donor with multiple sclerosis. The chain uses TRBV25-1 and TRBJ2-3; TRBD2 matches at 11 bases. The CDR3, as DNA: TGTGCCAGCAGTGAAGTTAGCGGGAGGGCCTTACCAGATACGCAGTATTTT. It yields the protein CASSEVSGRALPDTQYF.